The T cell receptor beta chain under discussion was sequenced for a study of blood T cell repertoires in COVID-19. Turning to the study itself: The cDNA or gDNA used as material had been derived from T cells, B-cell-depleted T cells, or PBMCs.

The CDR3 covers 13 residues. Germline V gene lookup returns CDR1 SGHTA and CDR2 FQGTGA. V dropped 5 bases and J dropped 4; count of bases not matched to a gene: 4. For this clone: The sample has other DNA sequences that encode this CDR3 too.

In the authors' workflow: For nucleated cells, counts were estimated from reference gene primer amplification. Clones were sequenced by immunoSEQ multiplex PCR, and TCRdb holds only the in-frame ones, with some missing. The D gene and trimming were derived from the DNA, and the V and J assignments and clone size from that table. Among 150,000 or so clones listed, 80% were seen once. The sequence was collected from a man aged 60-69 years with active or convalescent COVID-19. The chain carries TRBV7-3 and TRBJ1-1; 7 bases are shared with TRBD1. The sample was peripheral blood. CDR3 nucleotides: TGTGCCAGCAGCCTCCAGGGGGGCACTGAAGCTTTCTTT. It is translated as CASSLQGGTEAFF.